This T cell receptor delta chain originates from a study of gamma-delta chains in newborns, infants, children. The overall study: Microbial exposure reportedly drives polyclonal innate γδ T cell expansion after birth.

TCRdb called clones from the reads again using CATT. The data contain roughly 10,000 delta-chain clones, about 23% of them seen just once; the ten biggest clones take up around 4%. CDR3 length equals 18 residues. The V and J ends lost 4 bases and 2 bases, in that order; junction bases with no gene match: 17. Germline CDR1 reads GEAIGNYY; CDR2 reads EKD. The sample taken for sequencing was blood. This clonotype was obtained from a child who was a newborn, infant or young child, either healthy, febrile or measles-vaccinated (not recorded which). This chain connects TRDV2 to TRDJ1, with 8 bases matching TRDD3. The CDR3 is CACDVGSGDTLKTDKLIF. The CDR3 DNA reads as TGTGCCTGTGATGTCGGAAGTGGGGATACCCTAAAAACCGATAAACTCATCTTT.